One sample yielded the 11 T cell receptor beta chains listed below, sequenced in a study of shared clonotypes between healthy human individuals. Libraries were prepared by immunoSEQ multiplex PCR; TCRdb keeps only in-frame clonotypes and omits some of them. The table includes about 2,200,000 clones, roughly 91% detected once. The naive CD8 population came from CD45RO-negative cells selected for CCR7, without terminally differentiated effector memory CD45RA+ cells. Input material: naive CD8+ T cells from PBMCs. These receptors originate from a man between 18 and 29 years old in good health. Some clones in this sample may be carry-over from other donors' samples.

This chain uses TRBV2 with TRBJ1-1, with TRBD1 matching 7 bases. The trim removed 6 bases at V and 11 bases at J, leaving 12 bases unmatched. Germline-derived CDR1 and CDR2 are SNHLY and FYNNEI. The CDR3 has 13 amino acids. The DNA for the CDR3 is TGTGCCAGCAGGCGGGGACAGTCGCTTGCGGCTTTCTTT. Its protein is CASRRGQSLAAFF.

V gene TRBV28 combines with J gene TRBJ1-1, with D possibly being TRBD1 (6 bases). The CDR3 contains 16 residues. Germline loops: CDR1 MDHEN, CDR2 SYDVKM. V shed 4 bases and J shed 6 bases, with 21 bases lying between them. In DNA form, the CDR3 reads TGTGCCAGCAGTTACAGGGTCCCCAGAGCGGTGTCTGAAGCTTTCTTT. Amino acids: CASSYRVPRAVSEAFF.

The sample holds one count of this clone. This chain connects TRBV23-1 to TRBJ1-3; tentatively, D is TRBD1 (5 bases). TRBV23-1 is annotated as an ORF whose role is uncertain. CDR3 size: 15 residues. Deletions cut 6 bases from V and 3 bases from J, with 15 bases between. DNA of the CDR3: TGCGCCAGCAGCCTTTTTGTAGGGGATGGAAACACCATATATTTT. Its protein product is CASSLFVGDGNTIYF.

Comment on this clone: This CDR3 is also generated by other DNA sequences in the sample. The chain is built from TRBV7-6 and TRBJ1-2; unclear D gene. Germline CDR1 and CDR2: SGHVS and FNYEAQ. V gave up 0 bases and J gave up 8 bases, with 10 bases separating them. The CDR3 is 13 amino acids. CDR3 amino acids: CASSLAGFGGYTF. In DNA, the CDR3 is TGTGCCAGCAGCTTAGCAGGGTTCGGGGGCTACACCTTC.

The chain recombines TRBV19 with TRBJ1-1; D remains unclear. Germline V CDR1 and CDR2: LNHDA, SQIVND (reference sequence). V lost 6 bases and J lost 10, with 24 bases in between. There are 15 residues in the CDR3. The CDR3 reads CASRTAPGTPDPAFF. CDR3 nucleotides: TGTGCCAGTAGAACCGCTCCGGGAACTCCGGACCCAGCTTTCTTT.

The chain carries TRBV7-9 and TRBJ1-2; D perhaps matches TRBD1 (6 bases). The CDR3 is 14 residues long. V gave up 5 bases and J gave up 3 bases, with 13 bases separating them. The V gene's germline CDR1 is SEHNR and CDR2 FQNEAQ (reference sequence). This CDR3 reads CASSRSGAYYGYTF. The CDR3 DNA follows: TGTGCCAGCAGCCGGTCAGGGGCTTACTATGGCTACACCTTC.

J is TRBJ2-7 and V is TRBV5-6, with a weak D call TRBD1 (6 bases). CDR3 length equals 17 residues. V was clipped by 2 bases and J by 1 base, with 19 bases between them. CDR1 is SGHDT and CDR2 is YYEEEE in the germline V gene. The CDR3, as DNA: TGTGCCAGCAGCTTATGGGGGCTAGCTTTTGGGTCCTACGAGCAGTACTTC. This gives the protein CASSLWGLAFGSYEQYF.

This CDR3 is CAISELLAGVGGTDTQYF. The CDR3 coding sequence is TGTGCCATCAGTGAGTTATTAGCGGGAGTTGGGGGCACAGATACGCAGTATTTT. The gene calls are TRBV10-3 and TRBJ2-3; 9 positions agree with TRBD2. The CDR3 loop spans 18 amino acids. V shed 1 base, J shed 1 base, and the junction held 9 bases outside the gene matches. Germline assignment: CDR1 ENHRY and CDR2 SYGVKD.

This clone was seen a few times. V usage is TRBV15 and J usage is TRBJ2-2, with D possibly being TRBD1 (6 bases). The CDR3 consists of 15 residues. Germline V lookup: CDR1 LNHNV, CDR2 YYDKDF (reference sequence). Trimming shortened V by 5 bases and J by 1 base, and 11 bases separated the two germline ends. The CDR3 DNA reads TGTGCCACCAGCCCAGGGGATGTGAACACCGGGGAGCTGTTTTTT. Translating it yields CATSPGDVNTGELFF.

A word on this clone: Other DNA variants within this sample encode the same CDR3. The chain joins TRBV19 to TRBJ1-2; D remains unclear. The CDR3 has 11 residues. Trimming stripped 5 bases from V and 5 bases from J, with 6 bases between. The germline gives CDR1 LNHDA, CDR2 SQIVND (reference sequence). CDR3 region: CASSWAYGYTF. CDR3 nucleotides: TGTGCCAGTAGTTGGGCGTATGGCTACACCTTC.

This clone was detected only a few times. Other DNA variants within this sample encode the same CDR3. The V and J genes are TRBV27 and TRBJ2-7; D may correspond to TRBD1 or TRBD2 (6 bases each). This CDR3 has 13 amino acids. V was pared by 6 bases and J by 3 bases, with 12 bases between. CDR1 is MNHEY, CDR2 SMNVEV, per germline (reference sequence). The CDR3 region has the DNA TGTGCCAGCAGCCCCGGAGGGGGCTACGAGCAGTACTTC. As protein: CASSPGGGYEQYF.